This T cell receptor beta chain was sequenced for a study of human T cells and chemical hapten exposure listed by TCRdb under 2021. Concerning the study at large: Libraries were pooled for sequencing, and variation in per-sample TCR yields was attributed mainly to small differences in library volumes within the pool. This study followed changes in the peripheral blood TCR repertoire in vivo during primary and secondary sensitization of alopecia patients to the hapten diphenylcyclopropenone (DPC). For every blood RNA sample, sequencing covered both the TCR alpha and TCR beta chains. The study at large found these results: DPC sensitization did not change the number of TCRs with a frequency above 1 in 1000, and there was no evidence of changes in global repertoire structure. Repeated subsampling changed both the strength of the expansion versus patch-test correlation and the threshold at which that correlation became significant.

The time point label here, explained by the study, means: healthy volunteer bleed at 6 weeks. Total RNA was extracted from unfractionated whole blood that had been collected in Tempus Blood RNA tubes. Five healthy volunteers acted as controls for TCR sequencing and had blood drawn at day 0, 2 weeks and 6 weeks. This clonotype has ten or more counts. Its antigen target is currently unknown. No quality values exist for individual bases; no much larger clone is one base distant. Library generation was performed with RACE. The reads were generated on a NextSeq 500. During library preparation, unique molecular identifiers were attached to individual cDNA molecules so that TCRs could be counted quantitatively and reproducibly. The study's own analysis went as follows. The median number of TCRs per sample was some 100,000, ranging from about 20,000 to 750,000. The Decombinator software suite was used to annotate the V, J and CDR3 of the TCR reads. Every sample was subsampled to the same number of TCRs (28,000) for the PS versus PT1 abundance plots. TCRs were defined as expanded if absent before sensitization and observed at least eight times at the 2-week time point. Starting from the raw public reads, TCRdb applied fastp trimming at Q25, assembled clones with MiXCR and retained in-frame beta chains. A single entry per CDR3 protein holds the most common genes and DNA from its merged rows. TCRdb's processing, not the authors', yielded these V and J calls. The sample has about 77,000 distinct CDR3 sequences on record, approximately 8.1% of them singletons. About 1.7% of the sample lies in the top ten.

Sequencing was performed on whole blood. The clonotype was recovered from a female donor in good health. Some clones in this sample may be carry-over from other donors' samples.

The nucleotide sequence reads as follows: TGTGCCAGCAGTTACTCGCAGGCTTATAATTCACCCCTCCACTTT. It is translated as CASSYSQAYNSPLHF. The V and J segments used are TRBV6-5 and TRBJ1-6, with the D gene not clear enough to name. From cysteine to phenylalanine, the CDR3 is 15 amino acids long. Just the 45-base CDR3 DNA is kept, in frame starting at base 1. The germline V gene specifies MNHEY as CDR1 and SVGAGI as CDR2. A distance of 7 bases separates the germline ends of V and J, which lose 0 bases and 4 bases respectively.